This passage covers 28 T cell receptor beta chains from one sample sequenced in a study of CD8+ T cells in alopecia areata (dated by TCRdb to 2017 to 2018). In light of the paper, this sample's time point label describes: about 5 months on oral tofacitinib. The sample's treatment or condition, from its label and the paper: oral pan-JAK inhibitor, 5-10 mg twice daily. The protocol used for the library was the immunoSEQ multiplex PCR assay. RNA was extracted from all samples and reverse transcribed into cDNA, which served as template for TCR sequencing. Imported from immuneACCESS, the table was reduced by TCRdb to in-frame sequences with V and J called. These copies leave out some clones; in studies compared against another copy, an unresolved V gene accounts for under half, and the cause of the remainder is not known. The sample includes fewer than 200,000 clones, with roughly 60% observed a single time. Of the sample, 12% to 15% falls within the top ten clones.

The specimen comprised CD4+ T cells sorted from blood, sampled at week 24, from a patient treated with tofacitinib. The receptors stem from a human donor with alopecia areata.

V is TRBV5-6 and J is TRBJ2-5; 7 positions match TRBD1. Germline V gene sequence: CDR1 SGHDT, CDR2 YYEEEE. This CDR3 is built from 15 residues. Trimming cost V 4 bases and J 2 bases; bases outside gene matches: 8. CDR3 DNA: TGTGCCAGCAGCGGAACCAAGGACAGGCAAGAGACCCAGTACTTC. This codes for CASSGTKDRQETQYF.

The chain recombines TRBV4-1 with TRBJ1-4, with 7 bases fitting TRBD1. The CDR3 sequence is 15 residues long. Germline CDR1 and CDR2: MGHRA and YSYEKL. J lost 0 bases, V lost 4 bases, and 2 bases had no gene match. The CDR3 here is CASSPGQATNEKLFF. The CDR3 DNA reads as TGCGCCAGCAGCCCCGGACAGGCAACTAATGAAAAACTGTTTTTT.

This clone has only a few counts. V is TRBV4-2 and J is TRBJ1-6; D is unresolved. This CDR3 has 15 residues. Trimming stripped 0 bases from V and 8 bases from J, with 11 bases between. Germline V gene lookup returns CDR1 LGHNA and CDR2 YNFKEQ. CDR3 region: CASSQENPRDSPLHF. The CDR3 nucleotides read TGTGCCAGCAGCCAAGAAAATCCTCGTGATTCACCCCTCCACTTT.

This CDR3 reads CASRPLQRGTYEQYF. CDR3 nucleotide sequence: TGTGCCAGCAGACCCCTCCAGCGGGGCACTTACGAGCAGTACTTC. The chain links TRBV6-5 to TRBJ2-7, with 7 nucleotides matching TRBD2. Germline CDR1 and CDR2: MNHEY and SVGAGI. Losses at the gene ends were 6 bases for V and 4 bases for J; bases not matched to a gene: 12. The CDR3 is 15 residues long.

CDR3 in amino acids: CASSLTQNYGYTF. The CDR3 DNA is TGTGCCAGCAGTTTGACACAGAACTATGGCTACACCTTC. The rearrangement uses TRBV6-5 and TRBJ1-2; no definite D call. Trimming left V 4 bases short and J 2 bases short, with 8 bases between. Germline assignment: CDR1 MNHEY and CDR2 SVGAGI. The CDR3 has 13 residues.

The CDR3 sequence: CSVDELRPRSGGTQYF. The DNA for the CDR3 is TGCAGCGTGGATGAATTAAGACCTCGATCCGGTGGGACCCAGTACTTC. The genes are TRBV29-1 and TRBJ2-5; D unresolved. The CDR3 runs 16 residues. Looked up from germline, CDR1 is SQVTM and CDR2 is ANQGSEA. With 6 bases removed from V and 7 bases from J, the gap between germline ends came to 27 bases.

The chain has TRBV14 and TRBJ2-1, with 9 bases identical to TRBD2. Trimming removed 4 bases from V and 9 bases from J; junction bases left unmatched: 13. The CDR3 extends over 16 amino acids. Germline V gene lookup returns CDR1 SGHDN and CDR2 FVKESK. CDR3 residues: CASSRGGGGVRSEQFF. The CDR3 nucleotides are TGTGCCAGCAGCCGAGGCGGGGGGGGAGTCAGGAGTGAGCAGTTCTTC.

The chain joins TRBV27 to TRBJ1-2; D is ambiguous. Between the trimmed V and J ends, which lost 5 bases and 4 bases, there was a span of 14 bases. The CDR3 has 14 amino acids. Germline CDR1 MNHEY, CDR2 SMNVEV (reference sequence). In DNA form, the CDR3 reads TGTGCCAGCAGTCTACGCGGATGGCCCTATGGCTACACCTTC. This codes for CASSLRGWPYGYTF.

The CDR3 coding sequence is TGTGCCAGCAGCGCGCGAGGGGGCACCACAGATACGCAGTATTTT. Translation gives CASSARGGTTDTQYF. This chain links TRBV9 with TRBJ2-3; 7 positions match TRBD1. The CDR3 totals 15 residues. V lost 3 bases, J lost 2 bases, and 6 bases stayed unmatched. CDR1 is SGDLS, CDR2 YYNGEE, per germline.

This clone was detected only a few times. This chain joins TRBV19 and TRBJ2-6; D is unclear. Germline V gene sequence: CDR1 LNHDA, CDR2 SQIVND (reference sequence). The CDR3 has 13 residues. With 5 bases removed from V and 4 bases from J, the gap between germline ends came to 6 bases. The CDR3 sequence is CASSLSGANVLTF. The CDR3 bases are TGTGCCAGTAGTCTGTCCGGGGCCAACGTCCTGACTTTC.

The chain employs TRBV30 and TRBJ1-2; no clear D gene. The germline V and J ends were trimmed by 2 bases and 4 bases, with 11 bases remaining between them. The CDR3 runs to 13 residues. Germline CDR1 reads GTSNPN; CDR2 reads SVGIG (reference sequence). CDR3 residues: CAWSSTDFYGYTF. The CDR3 DNA reads as TGTGCCTGGAGTAGTACAGACTTCTATGGCTACACCTTC.

The V and J genes are TRBV7-3 and TRBJ2-5; D is uncertain. Per the germline V gene, CDR1 is SGHTA and CDR2 is FQGTGA. Trimming shortened V by 10 bases and J by 5 bases, and 5 bases separated the two germline ends. The CDR3 consists of 9 residues. CDR3 region: CATSETQYF. CDR3 coding DNA: TGTGCCACCTCGGAGACCCAGTACTTC.

The rearrangement uses TRBV2 and TRBJ2-1; 12 bases fit TRBD2. The CDR3 totals 14 residues. Germline V gene lookup returns CDR1 SNHLY and CDR2 FYNNEI. V was pared by 10 bases and J by 7 bases, with 8 bases of the junction left unmatched. The CDR3 loop reads CATLGLAGRNEQFF. The DNA for the CDR3 is TGTGCCACCCTCGGACTAGCGGGGAGAAATGAGCAGTTCTTC. The full variable domain, completed using reference TRBV2 and TRBJ2-1, is EPEVTQTPSHQVTQMGQEVILRCVPISNHLYFYWYRQILGQKVEFLVSFYNNEISEKSEIFDDQFSVERPDGSNFTLKIRSTKLEDSAMYFCATLGLAGRNEQFFGPGTRLTVL.

The gene calls are TRBV4-2 and TRBJ2-5; D uncertain. The length of the CDR3 is 12 residues. The germline V gene encodes CDR1 LGHNA and CDR2 YNFKEQ. V was shortened by 1 base and J by 4 bases, with 4 bases between the two germline ends. CDR3 DNA: TGTGCCAGCAGCCAAGGCGGAGAGACCCAGTACTTC. Its translation is CASSQGGETQYF.

The chain recombines TRBV6-5 with TRBJ1-2, with 9 bases identical to TRBD1. Per the germline V gene, CDR1 is MNHEY and CDR2 is SVGAGI. The V and J ends lost 7 bases and 8 bases, in that order; junction bases with no gene match: 5. CDR3 length: 12 amino acids. The CDR3 reads CASTRTGVGYTF. In nucleotides, the CDR3 is TGTGCCAGCACCCGGACAGGGGTCGGCTACACCTTC.

The chain is built from TRBV19 and TRBJ2-3; D may match TRBD1 or TRBD2 (5 bases each). Deletions cut 0 bases from V and 8 bases from J, with 21 bases between. Germline CDR1 LNHDA, CDR2 SQIVND (reference sequence). This CDR3 has 17 amino acids. The CDR3 loop is CASSIDGRGTSRSTQYF. In DNA form, the CDR3 reads TGTGCCAGTAGTATAGATGGCCGTGGGACCAGTAGAAGTACGCAGTATTTT.

The rearrangement uses TRBV7-2 and TRBJ1-6; D remains ambiguous. The germline CDR1 and CDR2 sequences are SGHTA and FQGNSA. The length of the CDR3 is 16 residues. Trimming took 3 bases from V and 9 from J, leaving 18 bases between them. The chain's CDR3 is CASSFALGAKGSPLHF. The CDR3, as DNA: TGTGCCAGCAGCTTCGCTTTGGGCGCTAAGGGTTCACCCCTCCACTTT.

This chain connects TRBV29-1 to TRBJ1-3, with a tentative D call TRBD1 (6 bases). CDR1 is SQVTM, CDR2 ANQGSEA, per germline. CDR3 length equals 13 residues. V was clipped by 6 bases and J by 3 bases, with 12 bases between them. CDR3 sequence: CSVTGHYGNTIYF. The DNA of the CDR3 is TGCAGCGTGACGGGACACTATGGAAACACCATATATTTT. Based on the CDR3 plus reference TRBV29-1 and TRBJ1-3, the full variable domain is SAVISQKPSRDICQRGTSLTIQCQVDSQVTMMFWYRQQPGQSLTLIATANQGSEATYESGFVIDKFPISRPNLTFSTLTVSNMSPEDSSIYLCSVTGHYGNTIYFGEGSWLTVV.

The genes are TRBV5-1 and TRBJ2-7; 7 nucleotides match TRBD1. V lost 5 bases and J lost 1; bases outside the gene matches: 6. CDR3 size: 14 residues. Germline V CDR1 and CDR2: SGHRS, YFSETQ. The CDR3 reads CASRTGTASYEQYF. The CDR3 region has the DNA TGCGCCAGCAGGACCGGGACAGCTTCCTACGAGCAGTACTTC.

The chain employs TRBV19 and TRBJ2-5, with 8 bases matching TRBD2. V dropped 8 bases and J dropped 4; count of bases not matched to a gene: 9. The CDR3 is 14 amino acids. Per germline, CDR1 LNHDA and CDR2 SQIVND (reference sequence). The CDR3 sequence is CASSGTRTLETQYF. The CDR3 coding sequence is TGTGCCAGTTCCGGGACTAGGACTTTAGAGACCCAGTACTTC.

This clone was detected only a few times. This rearrangement joins TRBV29-1 to TRBJ2-7; 7 nucleotides match TRBD2. The CDR3 has 16 amino acids. The trim removed 2 bases at V and 2 bases at J, leaving 12 bases unmatched. Germline loops: CDR1 SQVTM, CDR2 ANQGSEA. In DNA form, the CDR3 reads TGCAGCGTTGAATATCGGGCGAGGGGAGGGACCTACGAGCAGTACTTC. This encodes CSVEYRARGGTYEQYF.

This sequence joins TRBV30 and TRBJ1-5; TRBD1 aligns across 7 bases. J lost 2 bases, V lost 8 bases, and 6 bases had no gene match. The CDR3 is made up of 13 amino acids. Germline V lookup: CDR1 GTSNPN, CDR2 SVGIG (reference sequence). CDR3 sequence (DNA): TGTGCCGCATCTGACAGGGGCAATCAGCCCCAGCATTTT. Protein: CAASDRGNQPQHF.

This clone was observed a handful of times. The chain employs TRBV27 and TRBJ1-5, with D possibly being TRBD1 (6 bases). CDR1 and CDR2 (germline): MNHEY, SMNVEV (reference sequence). V was clipped by 0 bases and J by 4 bases, with 13 bases between them. This CDR3 is built from 16 residues. This CDR3 reads CASSLSMTGFNQPQHF. The CDR3 region has the DNA TGTGCCAGCAGTTTATCGATGACAGGATTTAATCAGCCCCAGCATTTT.

The J gene is TRBJ2-3, the V gene TRBV4-2, with 12 bases fitting TRBD2. After removal of 1 base from V and 5 bases from J, the junction contained 16 bases not matched to a gene. Germline CDR1 is LGHNA and CDR2 is YNFKEQ. This CDR3 comprises 20 residues. The CDR3 is CASSQGRPGASGGAKDTQYF. The CDR3, as DNA: TGTGCCAGCAGCCAAGGCCGGCCGGGCGCTAGCGGGGGGGCCAAAGATACGCAGTATTTT.

The sample holds a few counts of this clone. The rearrangement joins TRBV9 to TRBJ2-3; no reliable D call. Germline-derived CDR1 and CDR2 are SGDLS and YYNGEE. This CDR3 has 13 residues. Deletions cut 3 bases from V and 0 bases from J, with 5 bases between. CDR3 amino acids: CASSGLSTDTQYF. CDR3 in DNA: TGTGCCAGCAGCGGGTTAAGCACAGATACGCAGTATTTT.

CDR3 sequence: CASTETGGANVLTF. The CDR3 DNA is TGTGCCAGCACCGAGACAGGTGGGGCCAACGTCCTGACTTTC. The V call is TRBV6-5, the J call TRBJ2-6, with D perhaps TRBD1 (6 bases). V dropped 7 bases and J dropped 3 bases, with 10 bases sitting between them. The germline gives CDR1 MNHEY, CDR2 SVGAGI. There are 14 residues in the CDR3.

V usage is TRBV5-6 and J usage is TRBJ2-2; no firm D call. V shed 2 bases and J shed 1 base, with 9 bases lying between them. Germline V CDR1 and CDR2: SGHDT, YYEEEE. CDR3 length: 15 residues. CDR3 nucleotide sequence: TGTGCCAGCAGCTTACAGAATCTGAACACCGGGGAGCTGTTTTTT. This codes for CASSLQNLNTGELFF.

This clone was counted only a few times. The V and J genes are TRBV19 and TRBJ2-5, with TRBD2 identical over 7 bases. The DNA end is more similar to TRBJ2-7, so the J call may be wrong. Germline CDR1 and CDR2: LNHDA and SQIVND (reference sequence). This CDR3 has 13 residues. CDR3 in DNA: TGTGCCAGTAAAAGCGGGGCCTCCTACGAGCAGTACTTC. Translation: CASKSGASYEQYF.